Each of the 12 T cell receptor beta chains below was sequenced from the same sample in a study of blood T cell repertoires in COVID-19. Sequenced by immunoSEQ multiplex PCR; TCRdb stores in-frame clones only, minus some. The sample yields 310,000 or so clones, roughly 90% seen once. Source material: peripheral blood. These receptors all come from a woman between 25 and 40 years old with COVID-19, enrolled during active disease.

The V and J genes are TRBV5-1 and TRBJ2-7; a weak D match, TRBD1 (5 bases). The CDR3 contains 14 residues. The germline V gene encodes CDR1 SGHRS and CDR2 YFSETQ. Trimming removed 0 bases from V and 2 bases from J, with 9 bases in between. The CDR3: CASSLDGAPYEQYF. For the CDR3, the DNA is TGCGCCAGCAGCTTGGATGGGGCCCCCTACGAGCAGTACTTC.

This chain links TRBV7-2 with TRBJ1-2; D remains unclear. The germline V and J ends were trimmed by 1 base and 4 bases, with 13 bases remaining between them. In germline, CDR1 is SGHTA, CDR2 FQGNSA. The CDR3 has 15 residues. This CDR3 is CASSLDILALYGYTF. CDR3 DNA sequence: TGTGCCAGCAGCTTAGACATTCTGGCCCTCTATGGCTACACCTTC.

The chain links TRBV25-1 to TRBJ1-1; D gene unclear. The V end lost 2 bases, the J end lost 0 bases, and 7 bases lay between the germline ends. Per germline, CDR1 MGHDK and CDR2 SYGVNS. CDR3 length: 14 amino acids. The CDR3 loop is CASSELTVNTEAFF. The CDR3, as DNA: TGTGCCAGCAGTGAACTAACAGTGAACACTGAAGCTTTCTTT.

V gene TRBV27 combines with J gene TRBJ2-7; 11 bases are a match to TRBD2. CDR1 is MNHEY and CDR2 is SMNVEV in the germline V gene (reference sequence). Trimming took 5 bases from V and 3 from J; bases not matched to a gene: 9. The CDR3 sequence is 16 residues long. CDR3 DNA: TGTGCCAGCAGTCCCACCGGGACTAGCGGCCTCTACGAGCAGTACTTC. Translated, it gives CASSPTGTSGLYEQYF.

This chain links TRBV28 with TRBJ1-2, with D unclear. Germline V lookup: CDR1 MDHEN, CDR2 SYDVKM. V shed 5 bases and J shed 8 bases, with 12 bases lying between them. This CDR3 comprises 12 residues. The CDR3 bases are TGTGCCAGCAGTATCTTAACAGTAGGCTACACCTTC. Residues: CASSILTVGYTF.

CDR3 nucleotide sequence: TGTGCCAGCTCACCCCAGGGAAACACTGAAGCTTTCTTT. Amino acids: CASSPQGNTEAFF. The chain has TRBV18 and TRBJ1-1; perhaps TRBD1 as D (5 bases). Germline V gene lookup returns CDR1 KGHSH and CDR2 LQKENI. This CDR3 region has 13 residues. V lost 3 bases to trimming and J lost 2 bases, with 7 bases between them.

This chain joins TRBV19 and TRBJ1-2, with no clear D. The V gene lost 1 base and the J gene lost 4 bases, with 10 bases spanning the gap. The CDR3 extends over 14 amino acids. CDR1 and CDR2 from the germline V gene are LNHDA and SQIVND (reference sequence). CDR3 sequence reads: CASSIGPGGYGYTF. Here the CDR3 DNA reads TGTGCCAGTAGTATAGGGCCTGGCGGCTATGGCTACACCTTC.

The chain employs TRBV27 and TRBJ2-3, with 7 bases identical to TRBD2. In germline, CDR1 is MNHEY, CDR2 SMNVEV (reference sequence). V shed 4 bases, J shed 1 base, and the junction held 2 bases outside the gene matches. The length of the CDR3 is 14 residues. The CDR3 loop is CASSYGRGTDTQYF. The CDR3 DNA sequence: TGTGCCAGCAGTTATGGGAGGGGCACAGATACGCAGTATTTT.

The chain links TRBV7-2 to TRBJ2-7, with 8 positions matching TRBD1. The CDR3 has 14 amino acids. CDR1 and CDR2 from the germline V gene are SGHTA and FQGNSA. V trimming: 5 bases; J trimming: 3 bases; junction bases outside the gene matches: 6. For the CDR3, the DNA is TGTGCCAGCAGCATAGGACAGGGTAGCTACGAGCAGTACTTC. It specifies CASSIGQGSYEQYF.

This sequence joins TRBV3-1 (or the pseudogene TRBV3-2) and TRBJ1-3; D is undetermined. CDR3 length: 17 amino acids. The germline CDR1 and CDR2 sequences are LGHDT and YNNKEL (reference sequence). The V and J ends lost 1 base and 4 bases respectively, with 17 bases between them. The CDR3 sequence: CASSQVPSGGPGNTIYF. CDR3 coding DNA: TGTGCCAGCAGCCAAGTCCCCTCGGGCGGGCCGGGAAACACCATATATTTT.

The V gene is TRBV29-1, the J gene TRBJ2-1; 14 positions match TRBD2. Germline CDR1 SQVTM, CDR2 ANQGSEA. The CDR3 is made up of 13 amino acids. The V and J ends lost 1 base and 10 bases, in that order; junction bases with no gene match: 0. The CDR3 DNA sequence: TGCAGCGTTGAAGGGACTAGCGGGAGGGAGCAGTTCTTC. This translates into CSVEGTSGREQFF.

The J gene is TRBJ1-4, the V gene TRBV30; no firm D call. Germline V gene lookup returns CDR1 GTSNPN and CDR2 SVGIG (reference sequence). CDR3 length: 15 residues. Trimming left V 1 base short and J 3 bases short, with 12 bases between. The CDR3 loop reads CAWSAEGAANEKLFF. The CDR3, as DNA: TGTGCCTGGAGTGCAGAGGGAGCGGCTAATGAAAAACTGTTTTTT.